This entry lists 19 T cell receptor beta chains sequenced from one sample in a study of a mutant IDH1 vaccine in newly diagnosed glioma. Their specific antigens are unknown. Generated by immunoSEQ multiplex PCR, the TCRdb table keeps only in-frame clones and is missing some. This table holds fewer than 45,000 clones, 81% found once. As for time point: week 35, safety follow-up. In the vaccine, a single dose held 300 ug of the mutant IDH1 20-mer peptide, along with topical imiquimod. The source material was PBMCs, sampled from a glioma patient whose treatment included an IDH1 peptide vaccine. These receptor sequences come from a woman in her 40s with glioma. Some clones in this sample may be carry-over from other donors' samples.

The chain has TRBV6-1 and TRBJ2-5, with TRBD1 matching 7 bases. V lost 1 base to trimming and J lost 5 bases; unmatched junction nucleotides: 10. The CDR3 has 16 residues. Germline V gene lookup returns CDR1 MNHNS and CDR2 SASEGT. CDR3 DNA sequence: TGTGCCAGCAGTGAAGAGGGGACAGCCTGGGGCGAGACCCAGTACTTC. Translating it yields CASSEEGTAWGETQYF.

The chain links TRBV29-1 to TRBJ1-2; a possible D gene is TRBD1 (5 bases). Trimming took 3 bases from V and 8 from J, leaving 10 bases between them. The length of the CDR3 is 11 residues. The V gene's germline CDR1 is SQVTM and CDR2 ANQGSEA. The CDR3 reads CSVEVGEGYTF. DNA of the CDR3: TGCAGCGTTGAGGTGGGGGAGGGCTACACCTTC.

As DNA, the CDR3 is TGTGCCAGCGGACAAGGGGGCGCGCCGTACTTC. Its translation is CASGQGGAPYF. V and J are TRBV2 and TRBJ2-7; 7 nucleotides match TRBD1. Germline V lookup: CDR1 SNHLY, CDR2 FYNNEI. The CDR3 is 11 residues long. V lost 8 bases and J lost 12; bases outside the gene matches: 10.

This chain links TRBV4-3 with TRBJ1-1; 7 nucleotides line up with TRBD1. Germline V CDR1 and CDR2: LGHNA, YSLEER. V lost 2 bases and J lost 6; bases outside the gene matches: 12. The length of the CDR3 is 16 residues. The CDR3 sequence: CASSQRLQGHLAEAFF. CDR3 nucleotides: TGCGCCAGCAGCCAACGATTACAGGGGCATCTAGCTGAAGCTTTCTTT.

This chain connects TRBV2 to TRBJ1-2; 7 positions agree with TRBD1. The CDR3 loop spans 13 amino acids. Per the germline V gene, CDR1 is SNHLY and CDR2 is FYNNEI. V gave up 5 bases and J gave up 3 bases; unmatched junction bases: 3. The CDR3 DNA is TGTGCCAGCAGTCGGGACAGAGACTATGGCTACACCTTC. As protein: CASSRDRDYGYTF.

The chain employs TRBV6-6 and TRBJ1-6; 7 bases match TRBD1. V shed 10 bases and J 8 bases; nucleotides not matched to a gene: 11. The CDR3 has 14 amino acids. CDR1 is MNHNY, CDR2 SVGAGI, per germline (reference sequence). The CDR3 bases are TGTGCCACGTTGAACGGACAGGTTGATTCACCCCTCCACTTT. Translation gives CATLNGQVDSPLHF.

The DNA for the CDR3 is TGTGCCAGTAGTATTCCGACAGAACCTGGAAACACCATATATTTT. It yields the protein CASSIPTEPGNTIYF. The chain has TRBV19 and TRBJ1-3; D is perhaps TRBD1 (5 bases). The CDR3 is made up of 15 amino acids. Looked up from germline, CDR1 is LNHDA and CDR2 is SQIVND (reference sequence). Trimming stripped 3 bases from V and 2 bases from J, with 11 bases between.

This clone was recorded once. The rearrangement joins TRBV5-6 to TRBJ1-4; a possible D gene is TRBD1 (5 bases). This CDR3 contains 16 residues. CDR1 is SGHDT, CDR2 YYEEEE, per germline. V lost 4 bases and J lost 7, with 20 bases in between. The CDR3 sequence is CASSPYSLGGSEKLFF. The CDR3, as DNA: TGTGCCAGCAGCCCGTATTCTTTGGGGGGATCTGAAAAACTGTTTTTT.

J is TRBJ2-2 and V is TRBV15, with D perhaps TRBD1 (6 bases). The CDR3 sequence is 19 residues long. CDR1 LNHNV and CDR2 YYDKDF come from the germline V gene (reference sequence). V was clipped by 2 bases and J by 1 base, with 20 bases between them. The CDR3 DNA is TGTGCCACCAGCAGACTCAGGGGCACTACCTTCCTGAACACCGGGGAGCTGTTTTTT. It translates to CATSRLRGTTFLNTGELFF.

V is TRBV14 and J is TRBJ2-7; D is perhaps TRBD1 (5 bases). V gave up 4 bases and J gave up 4 bases, with 11 bases separating them. The CDR3 is 13 residues long. Germline V gives CDR1 SGHDN, CDR2 FVKESK. The CDR3 coding sequence is TGTGCCAGCAGCCGCCAGAAGGGGTACGAGCAGTACTTC. Its translation is CASSRQKGYEQYF.

The gene calls are TRBV9 and TRBJ2-3, with D hard to call. The length of the CDR3 is 18 residues. Germline assignment: CDR1 SGDLS and CDR2 YYNGEE. V lost 0 bases to trimming and J lost 0 bases, with 17 bases between them. The CDR3 DNA reads TGTGCCAGCAGCGTAGCCATACGGTGGGGAAAGAGCACAGATACGCAGTATTTT. Amino acid sequence: CASSVAIRWGKSTDTQYF.

This clone turned up a few times. The chain employs TRBV7-9 and TRBJ1-5; no firm D call. The CDR3 runs 12 residues. The germline V gene has CDR1 SEHNR and CDR2 FQNEAQ (reference sequence). Trimming took 1 base from V and 10 from J, leaving 8 bases between them. The CDR3 loop reads CASSLEAFPQHF. The DNA of the CDR3 is TGTGCCAGCAGCTTAGAGGCGTTCCCCCAGCATTTT.

CDR3 in amino acids: CASSLVRGPSTDTQYF. CDR3 sequence (DNA): TGTGCCAGCAGCTTAGTGCGGGGTCCTAGCACAGATACGCAGTATTTT. The chain is built from TRBV7-2 and TRBJ2-3, with a weak D call TRBD2 (6 bases). V was trimmed by 1 base and J by 0 bases, leaving 11 bases between them. Germline V gene lookup returns CDR1 SGHTA and CDR2 FQGNSA. The CDR3 covers 16 residues.

V usage is TRBV4-1 and J usage is TRBJ1-1; TRBD1 agrees at 7 bases. V trimming: 1 base; J trimming: 4 bases; junction bases outside the gene matches: 9. The CDR3 is made up of 16 amino acids. The V gene's germline CDR1 is MGHRA and CDR2 YSYEKL. The CDR3 region has the DNA TGCGCCAGCAGCCAAGGGGGCAGGGGGGGGATCACTGAAGCTTTCTTT. Protein: CASSQGGRGGITEAFF.

The genes are TRBV6-1 and TRBJ2-2; TRBD1 matches at 9 bases. The CDR3 extends over 16 amino acids. The germline V gene has CDR1 MNHNS and CDR2 SASEGT. The trim removed 6 bases at V and 3 bases at J, leaving 8 bases unmatched. CDR3: CASRETGGWDTGELFF. In nucleotides, the CDR3 is TGTGCCAGCAGGGAAACAGGGGGCTGGGACACCGGGGAGCTGTTTTTT.

This sequence joins TRBV25-1 and TRBJ2-7; tentatively, D is TRBD1 or TRBD2 (5 bases each). The CDR3 extends over 14 amino acids. V was trimmed by 3 bases and J by 4 bases, leaving 13 bases between them. Germline V gene lookup returns CDR1 MGHDK and CDR2 SYGVNS. The CDR3 DNA sequence: TGTGCCAGCAGTGATCCGGGACCAGTTTACGAGCAGTACTTC. Translation: CASSDPGPVYEQYF.

In its sample, this clone was seen a few times. The genes are TRBV11-3 and TRBJ2-1; 9 nucleotides match TRBD1. The CDR3 is 15 amino acids. Trimming cost V 6 bases and J 6 bases; bases outside gene matches: 9. Per the germline V gene, CDR1 is SGHNT and CDR2 is YENEEA. CDR3 region: CASSPDRGIGNEQFF. In nucleotides, the CDR3 is TGTGCCAGCAGTCCCGACAGGGGGATAGGCAATGAGCAGTTCTTC. Complete variable domain (other parts from reference TRBV11-3 and TRBJ2-1): EAGVVQSPRYKIIEKKQPVAFWCNPISGHNTLYWYLQNLGQGPELLIRYENEEAVDDSQLPKDRFSAERLKGVDSTLKIQPAELGDSAVYLCASSPDRGIGNEQFFGPGTRLTVL.

The J gene is TRBJ2-7, the V gene TRBV27, with 9 bases fitting TRBD1. This CDR3 is 14 amino acids long. Germline V gene lookup returns CDR1 MNHEY and CDR2 SMNVEV (reference sequence). With V trimmed by 4 bases and J by 6 bases, 7 bases remained unmatched. CDR3 loop: CASSSGTGMGEQYF. CDR3 coding DNA: TGTGCCAGCAGTTCCGGGACAGGGATGGGCGAGCAGTACTTC.

The chain recombines TRBV5-1 with TRBJ2-2; the D gene could be TRBD1 or TRBD2 (7 bases each). The ends were cut back, 7 bases at V and 4 bases at J, with 20 bases in the middle. The CDR3 is made up of 16 amino acids. The V gene's germline CDR1 is SGHRS and CDR2 YFSETQ. CDR3 sequence: CASGHQGGSGTGELFF. In nucleotides, the CDR3 is TGCGCCAGCGGCCATCAGGGGGGGAGTGGCACCGGGGAGCTGTTTTTT.